The rows below give T cell receptor beta chains drawn from one sample of a study of blood T cell repertoires in COVID-19. TCRdb keeps only in-frame clones here, not all; method: immunoSEQ multiplex PCR. The sample holds 200,000 to 250,000 clones, roughly 76% seen once. The sample taken for sequencing was peripheral blood. Every receptor here comes from an elderly woman with COVID-19, enrolled during active disease. CDR3s include the opening cysteine and the closing phenylalanine or tryptophan. The D gene is left open where the match is weak. A clone size is listed for some rows: how often the clone was seen (once, few, many), or a class if it is expanded.

CDR3 length,D gene,J gene,clone size,V gene,CDR3 protein,CDR3 DNA
15,TRBD2,TRBJ2-5,.,TRBV7-3,CASSYSGRVEETQYF,TGTGCCAGCAGCTACAGCGGGAGAGTGGAAGAGACCCAGTACTTC
11,.,TRBJ2-1,.,TRBV29-1,CSVYERGKQFF,TGCAGCGTTTATGAAAGGGGCAAGCAGTTCTTC
15,.,TRBJ2-1,.,TRBV2,CASKEGVLSYNEQFF,TGTGCCAGCAAGGAGGGAGTGCTCTCCTACAATGAGCAGTTCTTC
13,.,TRBJ1-2,.,TRBV12-3/TRBV12-4,CASSFRQDYGYTF,TGTGCCAGCAGTTTTCGACAGGACTATGGCTACACCTTC
13,.,TRBJ2-2,.,TRBV27,CASSSPSDWELFF,TGTGCCAGCAGTAGCCCGAGCGACTGGGAGCTGTTTTTT
15,TRBD1,TRBJ1-2,.,TRBV4-1,CASSPPGQVVYGYTF,TGCGCCAGCAGCCCGCCGGGACAGGTAGTGTATGGCTACACCTTC
14,.,TRBJ1-1,.,TRBV6-5,CASRLRGMNTEAFF,TGTGCCAGTAGACTGAGAGGCATGAACACTGAAGCTTTCTTT
16,.,TRBJ2-2,.,TRBV6-2/TRBV6-3,CASSYSSRGRTGELFF,TGTGCCAGCAGTTACTCGAGTCGAGGCAGAACCGGGGAGCTGTTTTTT
15,TRBD2,TRBJ2-1,once,TRBV7-3,CASSSRTSAHNEQFF,TGTGCCAGCAGCTCCCGGACTAGCGCCCACAATGAGCAGTTCTTC
16,.,TRBJ2-5,.,TRBV11-2,CASSYQVGARLETQYF,TGTGCCAGCAGCTACCAGGTGGGGGCGCGACTGGAGACCCAGTACTTC
14,.,TRBJ2-7,.,TRBV18,CASSREGANYEQYF,TGTGCCAGCTCCCGCGAGGGAGCGAACTACGAGCAGTACTTC
15,.,TRBJ1-5,few,TRBV4-1,CASSPIGSGNQPQHF,TGCGCCAGCAGCCCCATCGGCTCAGGGAATCAGCCCCAGCATTTT
13,.,TRBJ2-7,.,TRBV5-1,CASSRREGNEQYF,TGCGCCAGCAGCCGGAGGGAAGGGAACGAGCAGTACTTC
13,TRBD1,TRBJ2-1,.,TRBV6-1,CASSEDRYNEQFF,TGTGCCAGCAGTGAGGACAGGTACAATGAGCAGTTCTTC
16,.,TRBJ2-2,.,TRBV28,CASRGQAIANTGELFF,TGTGCCAGCAGGGGGCAGGCGATCGCGAACACCGGGGAGCTGTTTTTT
15,TRBD2,TRBJ2-3,.,TRBV15,CATSRGTSGGNTQYF,TGTGCCACCAGCAGAGGGACTAGCGGGGGAAATACGCAGTATTTT
12,.,TRBJ1-1,.,TRBV30,CAWIRVRVEAFF,TGTGCCTGGATCCGGGTGAGGGTTGAAGCTTTCTTT
13,.,TRBJ2-7,few,TRBV28,CASIGRSSYEQYF,TGTGCCAGCATCGGAAGGAGCTCCTACGAGCAGTACTTC
17,TRBD2,TRBJ2-3,.,TRBV5-1,CASSPGTSGRGGDTQYF,TGCGCCAGCAGCCCCGGGACTAGCGGGAGGGGTGGAGATACGCAGTATTTT
13,.,TRBJ1-2,.,TRBV18,CASSPQTDYGYTF,TGTGCCAGCTCACCCCAGACAGACTATGGCTACACCTTC
14,.,TRBJ1-5,.,TRBV7-2,CASSLDRGNQPQHF,TGTGCCAGCAGCTTAGACCGGGGAAATCAGCCCCAGCATTTT
15,.,TRBJ1-2,.,TRBV27,CASSFSGALNYGYTF,TGTGCCAGCAGTTTTTCGGGAGCTTTAAACTATGGCTACACCTTC
15,TRBD2,TRBJ2-1,.,TRBV2,CASSEWTSFHNEQFF,TGTGCCAGCAGCGAATGGACTAGCTTCCACAATGAGCAGTTCTTC
16,TRBD1,TRBJ1-5,.,TRBV4-2,CASSQQDRGGNQPQHF,TGTGCCAGCAGCCAACAGGACAGGGGGGGCAATCAGCCCCAGCATTTT
13,TRBD2,TRBJ2-5,.,TRBV5-1,CASSLAGGETQYF,TGCGCCAGCAGCCTAGCGGGAGGAGAGACCCAGTACTTC
13,TRBD1,TRBJ1-4,.,TRBV29-1,CSAKQGGQEKLFF,TGCAGCGCTAAACAGGGGGGACAGGAAAAACTGTTTTTT
17,.,TRBJ2-6,.,TRBV18,CASSPQGSGSGANVLTF,TGTGCCAGCTCACCACAGGGGTCGGGCTCTGGGGCCAACGTCCTGACTTTC
14,.,TRBJ1-6,few,TRBV27,CASSRGVGSSPLHF,TGTGCCAGCAGCCGAGGAGTAGGGAGTTCACCCCTCCACTTT
14,.,TRBJ1-4,.,TRBV5-8,CASSLRGLWEKLFF,TGTGCCAGCAGCTTGCGGGGACTTTGGGAAAAACTGTTTTTT
16,TRBD1,TRBJ2-2,few,TRBV5-4,CASSSPGQGNTGELFF,TGTGCCAGCAGCTCCCCGGGACAGGGAAACACCGGGGAGCTGTTTTTT
14,.,TRBJ1-3,.,TRBV18,CASSPASSGNTIYF,TGTGCCAGCTCACCTGCCAGCTCTGGAAACACCATATATTTT